This passage covers 3 T cell receptor beta chains from one sample sequenced in a study of CD8 T cells in ankylosing spondylitis. TCRdb re-called the 5' RACE reads with MiXCR, one entry per CDR3 protein. The table includes around 300,000 distinct CDR3 sequences, roughly 14% detected once. Source material: blood, either unsorted or a sorted T cell fraction (not recorded which). Receptors were obtained from a male donor with ankylosing spondylitis or in good health (not recorded which).

The gene calls are TRBV5-1 and TRBJ2-1; TRBD2 aligns across 7 bases. Germline CDR1 is SGHRS and CDR2 is YFSETQ. Trimming cost V 4 bases and J 9 bases; bases outside gene matches: 7. The CDR3 is 13 residues long. The CDR3 reads CASSRRGEGEQFF. CDR3 DNA sequence: TGCGCCAGCAGCCGCCGGGGGGAGGGTGAGCAGTTCTTC. The full variable domain, completed using reference TRBV5-1 and TRBJ2-1, is KAGVTQTPRYLIKTRGQQVTLSCSPISGHRSVSWYQQTPGQGLQFLFEYFSETQRNKGNFPGRFSGRQFSNSRSEMNVSTLELGDSALYLCASSRRGEGEQFFGPGTRLTVL.

This clonotype came up a few times. The chain is built from TRBV5-1 and TRBJ1-1, with D possibly TRBD1 on 5 matching bases. This CDR3 is built from 13 residues. The ends were cut back, 0 bases at V and 8 bases at J, with 11 bases in the middle. Germline lookup yields CDR1 SGHRS and CDR2 YFSETQ. CDR3 sequence reads: CASSLAGGSEAFF. The CDR3 DNA is TGCGCCAGCAGCTTGGCCGGGGGGTCCGAAGCTTTCTTT.

This clonotype turned up a few times. This chain joins TRBV19 and TRBJ2-1; 9 bases are shared with TRBD2. Trimming cost V 4 bases and J 0 bases; bases outside gene matches: 4. Germline lookup yields CDR1 LNHDA and CDR2 SQIVND (reference sequence). CDR3 length: 16 residues. In nucleotides, the CDR3 is TGTGCCAGTAGTACTCTAGCGGGAAGCTCCTACAATGAGCAGTTCTTC. Protein sequence: CASSTLAGSSYNEQFF.